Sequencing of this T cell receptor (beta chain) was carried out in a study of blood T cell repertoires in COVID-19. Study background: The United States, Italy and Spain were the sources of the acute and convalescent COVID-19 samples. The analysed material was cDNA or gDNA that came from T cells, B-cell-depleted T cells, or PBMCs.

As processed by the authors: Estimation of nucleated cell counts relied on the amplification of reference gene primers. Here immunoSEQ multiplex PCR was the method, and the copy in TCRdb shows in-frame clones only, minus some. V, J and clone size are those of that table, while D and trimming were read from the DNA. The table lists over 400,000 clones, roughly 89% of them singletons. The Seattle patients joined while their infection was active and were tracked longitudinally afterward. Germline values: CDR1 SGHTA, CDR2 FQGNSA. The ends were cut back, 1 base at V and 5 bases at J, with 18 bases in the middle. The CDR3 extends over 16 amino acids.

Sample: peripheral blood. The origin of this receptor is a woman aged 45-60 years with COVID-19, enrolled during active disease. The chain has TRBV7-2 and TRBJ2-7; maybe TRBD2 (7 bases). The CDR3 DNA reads TGTGCCAGCAGCTTAGGCCCTAAAGGGGGGGCAAACGAGCAGTACTTC. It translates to CASSLGPKGGANEQYF.